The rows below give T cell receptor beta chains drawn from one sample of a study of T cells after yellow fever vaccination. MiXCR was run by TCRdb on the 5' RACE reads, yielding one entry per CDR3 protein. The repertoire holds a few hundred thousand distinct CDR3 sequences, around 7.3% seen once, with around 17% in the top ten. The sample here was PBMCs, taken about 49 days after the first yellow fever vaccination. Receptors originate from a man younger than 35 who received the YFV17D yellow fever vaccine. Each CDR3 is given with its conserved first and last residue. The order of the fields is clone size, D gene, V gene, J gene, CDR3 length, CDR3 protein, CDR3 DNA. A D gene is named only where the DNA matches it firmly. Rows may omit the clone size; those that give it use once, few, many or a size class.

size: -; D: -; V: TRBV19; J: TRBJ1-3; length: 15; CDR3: CASRPTDYSGNTIYF; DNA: TGTGCCAGTAGGCCCACTGATTACTCTGGAAACACCATATATTTT
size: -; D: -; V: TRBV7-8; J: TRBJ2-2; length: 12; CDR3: CASGPRAGELFF; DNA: TGTGCCAGCGGGCCAAGGGCCGGGGAGCTGTTTTTT
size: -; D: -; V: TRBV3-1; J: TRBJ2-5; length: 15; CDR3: CATSQRNMPAETQYF; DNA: TGTGCCACCAGCCAACGTAATATGCCGGCAGAGACCCAGTACTTC
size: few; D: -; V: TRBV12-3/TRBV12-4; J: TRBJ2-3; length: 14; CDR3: CASSLGSSRDTQYF; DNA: TGTGCCAGCAGTTTAGGGTCGTCCCGGGATACGCAGTATTTT
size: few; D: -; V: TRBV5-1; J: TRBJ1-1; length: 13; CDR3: CASSLDPTAEAFF; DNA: TGCGCCAGCAGCTTGGATCCGACAGCTGAAGCTTTCTTT
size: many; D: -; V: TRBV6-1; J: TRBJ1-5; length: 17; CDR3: CASSSSPIRFSNQPQHF; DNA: TGTGCCAGCAGTAGCTCCCCGATTAGGTTTAGCAATCAGCCCCAGCATTTT
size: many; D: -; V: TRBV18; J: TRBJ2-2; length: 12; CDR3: CASSPRTGELFF; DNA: TGTGCCAGCTCACCACGCACCGGGGAGCTGTTTTTT
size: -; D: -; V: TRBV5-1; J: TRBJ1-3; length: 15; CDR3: CASSYVGISGNTIYF; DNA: TGCGCCAGCAGCTACGTGGGCATCTCTGGAAACACCATATATTTT
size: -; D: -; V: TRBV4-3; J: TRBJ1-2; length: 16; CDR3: CASSRRGQAGAHGYTF; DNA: TGCGCCAGCAGCCGGCGAGGCCAAGCGGGGGCTCATGGCTACACCTTC
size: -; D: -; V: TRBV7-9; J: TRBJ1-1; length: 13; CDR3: CASSSKRDSEAFF; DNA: TGTGCCAGCAGCTCAAAGAGGGATTCTGAAGCTTTCTTT
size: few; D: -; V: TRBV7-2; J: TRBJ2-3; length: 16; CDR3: CASRRRLVEGTDTQYF; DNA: TGTGCCAGCAGACGCCGACTAGTCGAGGGCACAGATACGCAGTATTTT